This TCR beta chain comes out of a study of breast tumors, draining lymph nodes, adjacent tissues. Germline loops: CDR1 GTSNPN, CDR2 SVGIG (reference sequence). The ends were cut back, 3 bases at V and 5 bases at J, with 7 bases in the middle. This CDR3 has 11 residues. This clonotype showed up many times. Each CDR3 protein gets one entry after TCRdb re-called the multiplex PCR reads with MiXCR. The table lists approximately 22,000 distinct CDR3 sequences, approximately 33% of them singletons, with over 8.5% in the top ten. This clonotype was sampled from a female donor with breast cancer. Some clones in this sample may be carry-over from other donors' samples. The chain joins TRBV30 to TRBJ2-5; D gene unclear. The sample consisted of breast tumor tissue. CDR3 sequence: CAWRLRETQYF. The CDR3 region has the DNA TGTGCCTGGAGGCTCCGGGAGACCCAGTACTTC. Combining the CDR3 with reference TRBV30 and TRBJ2-5 gives the whole variable domain SQTIHQWPATLVQPVGSPLSLECTVEGTSNPNLYWYRQAAGRGLQLLFYSVGIGQISSEVPQNLSASRPQDRQFILSSKKLLLSDSGFYLCAWRLRETQYFGPGTRLLVL.